A selection of T cell receptor beta chains follows, all from one sample in a study of blood T cell repertoires in COVID-19. Some clones are missing from TCRdb's copy, which holds only in-frame ones; the method was immunoSEQ multiplex PCR. The table lists 200,000 to 250,000 clones, roughly 82% of them singletons, with 1.4% in the top ten. Sequencing was done on a sample of peripheral blood. All receptors derive from a woman aged 40 to 50 who had recovered from COVID-19. Each CDR3 is given with its conserved first and last residue. A D gene is named only where the DNA matches it firmly. Some rows mark clone size as missing; the rest say once, few, many or name a class of expanded clone.

size: -; J: TRBJ2-1; V: TRBV6-2/TRBV6-3; D: -; CDR3: CASSYDSYNEQFF; DNA: TGTGCCAGCAGTTACGACAGCTACAATGAGCAGTTCTTC
size: few; J: TRBJ1-1; V: TRBV18; D: TRBD1; CDR3: CASSPLDRMNTEAFF; DNA: TGTGCCAGCTCACCATTGGACAGGATGAACACTGAAGCTTTCTTT
size: -; J: TRBJ2-1; V: TRBV5-1; D: -; CDR3: CASSWDSNNEQFF; DNA: TGCGCCAGCAGTTGGGACTCCAACAATGAGCAGTTCTTC
size: -; J: TRBJ1-2; V: TRBV12-3/TRBV12-4; D: TRBD1; CDR3: CASTLQGAYGYTF; DNA: TGTGCCAGCACCCTACAGGGGGCGTATGGCTACACCTTC
size: -; J: TRBJ2-2; V: TRBV2; D: TRBD1; CDR3: CASRAGTGDTGELFF; DNA: TGTGCCAGCAGGGCCGGGACAGGGGACACCGGGGAGCTGTTTTTT
size: few; J: TRBJ2-3; V: TRBV20-1; D: TRBD2; CDR3: CSASPSGQADTQYF; DNA: TGCAGTGCTAGTCCTAGCGGGCAGGCAGATACGCAGTATTTT
size: -; J: TRBJ2-7; V: TRBV5-1; D: TRBD1; CDR3: CASSLETDRVTEQYF; DNA: TGCGCCAGCAGCTTGGAAACGGACAGGGTTACCGAGCAGTACTTC
size: -; J: TRBJ2-3; V: TRBV2; D: -; CDR3: CASLASETDTQYF; DNA: TGTGCCAGCTTAGCGTCGGAGACAGATACGCAGTATTTT
size: -; J: TRBJ2-2; V: TRBV5-5; D: TRBD1; CDR3: CASSPASTGGTGNTGELFF; DNA: TGTGCCAGCAGCCCCGCATCGACAGGGGGGACGGGTAACACCGGGGAGCTGTTTTTT
size: -; J: TRBJ2-3; V: TRBV6-5; D: -; CDR3: CASRTDSRPATQYF; DNA: TGTGCCAGCAGGACAGACAGTCGCCCAGCTACGCAGTATTTT
size: -; J: TRBJ1-2; V: TRBV5-4; D: TRBD1; CDR3: CASSFGQGGLYGYTF; DNA: TGTGCCAGCAGCTTCGGACAGGGGGGACTCTATGGCTACACCTTC